This T cell receptor (beta chain) stems from a study of OX40 agonist ivuxolimab in advanced cancers. At the level of the study: It was permissible to have had prior anti-PD-1, anti-PD-L1 or anti-CTLA-4 therapy, and around 40% had some. General study results and limits: Specificity for antigen went undetermined in the expanded peripheral T cells. Clonal expansion was seen in CD4+ and CD8+ blood T cells by week 6 at 0.1 to 3.0 mg/kg.

In its sample, this clone was seen a few times. The antigen is not known. Per the germline V gene, CDR1 is SGHDN and CDR2 is FVKESK. The V gene lost 1 base and the J gene lost 0 bases, with 10 bases spanning the gap. The CDR3 loop spans 16 amino acids. The method was immunoSEQ multiplex PCR; TCRdb's version includes in-frame clones alone and lacks a portion of them. Of about 62,000 clones in the sample, 79% were seen once. The receptor's source is an adult with an advanced solid tumor such as melanoma, head and neck, liver or kidney cancer. Material: CD4+ or CD8+ T cells sorted from blood, obtained in a trial of the OX40 agonist ivuxolimab. The rearrangement uses TRBV14 and TRBJ2-1; D remains ambiguous. CDR3: CASSQARVFSYNEQFF. The CDR3 nucleotides read TGTGCCAGCAGCCAAGCTAGGGTATTCTCCTACAATGAGCAGTTCTTC. The complete variable domain, with remaining parts taken from reference TRBV14 and TRBJ2-1, reads EAGVTQFPSHSVIEKGQTVTLRCDPISGHDNLYWYRRVMGKEIKFLLHFVKESKQDESGMPNNRFLAERTGGTYSTLKVQPAELEDSGVYFCASSQARVFSYNEQFFGPGTRLTVL.